A single TCR beta chain is shown here with its context. Antigen specificity is unknown. The data were obtained in a study of early stage breast cancer tumors. Study summary: Invasive lobular carcinomas made up four of 12 ER+/PR+/HER2- tumors. Approximately 9.4-fold was the mean read coverage per sample. Broader study findings: Tumors had approximately 2.7-fold higher T cell density and higher clonality than adjacent normal breast tissue. Enriched TCRB sequences shared across patients were mostly commonly generated sequences.

This CDR3 comprises 13 residues. Trimming removed 2 bases from V and 1 base from J, with 6 bases in between. CDR1 is SGHRS and CDR2 is YFSETQ in the germline V gene. Only in-frame clones appear in the TCRdb table, and some are missing; sequencing was by immunoSEQ multiplex PCR. The table has about 19,000 clones, around four fifths seen once; the top ten hold approximately 1.8%. The sample comprised blood. This receptor was taken from a person between 65 and 79 years old with breast cancer. The chain employs TRBV5-1 and TRBJ1-1; unclear D gene. CDR3: CASSLPGNTEAFF. CDR3 DNA: TGCGCCAGCAGCTTACCGGGGAACACTGAAGCTTTCTTT.